This TCR beta chain was documented in a study of T cell clusters in autoimmune cytopenias. Study-level information: The median distinct TRB clonotype count was under 3,000 per sample, from a median around 52,000 reads. Findings of the study overall: No experiment has yet validated the function of the T cell clusters defined in silico. TRB repertoire shifts in secondary cytopenia and chronic lymphocytic leukemia mostly reflected lymphoma, not autoimmunity.

One tube held mixed TRB-A and TRB-B primer pools for touch-down PCR. TCRdb reprocessed the multiplex PCR reads, with one entry per CDR3 protein and no DNA. This sample's table has approximately 6,000 distinct CDR3 sequences. A note on this clonotype: The target antigen is unknown.

Each sample's input was around 250 ng genomic DNA, some 38,000 genome equivalents. CDR3 length: 13 residues. V usage is TRBV12-3 or TRBV12-4 and J usage is TRBJ1-6. The sample consisted of peripheral blood. The sequence was obtained from a human donor with an autoimmune cytopenia or autoimmune hepatitis (not recorded which). Here the CDR3 reads CASSLNLLSPLHF.